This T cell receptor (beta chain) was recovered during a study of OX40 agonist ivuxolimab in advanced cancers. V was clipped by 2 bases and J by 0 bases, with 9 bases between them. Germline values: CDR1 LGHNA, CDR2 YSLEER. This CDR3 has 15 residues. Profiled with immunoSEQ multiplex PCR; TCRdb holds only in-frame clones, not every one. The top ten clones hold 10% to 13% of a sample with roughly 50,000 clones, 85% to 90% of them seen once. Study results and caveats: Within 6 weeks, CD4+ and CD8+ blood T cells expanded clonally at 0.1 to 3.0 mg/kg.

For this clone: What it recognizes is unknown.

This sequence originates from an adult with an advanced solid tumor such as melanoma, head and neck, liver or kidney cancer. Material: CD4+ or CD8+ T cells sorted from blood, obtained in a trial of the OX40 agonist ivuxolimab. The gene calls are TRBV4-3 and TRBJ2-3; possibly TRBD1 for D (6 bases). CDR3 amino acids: CASSQTGISTDTQYF. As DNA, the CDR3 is TGCGCCAGCAGCCAAACAGGGATAAGCACAGATACGCAGTATTTT.